This TCR beta chain stems from a study of T cell changes during pregnancy in multiple sclerosis. The CDR3 is 15 residues long. Trimming took 1 base from V and 1 from J, leaving 7 bases between them. Germline values: CDR1 KGHSH, CDR2 LQKENI. Libraries were prepared by immunoSEQ multiplex PCR; TCRdb keeps only in-frame clonotypes and omits some of them. This table has about 93,000 clones, around 92% appearing once. The chain links TRBV18 to TRBJ2-2; TRBD1 might be the D (5 bases). The sequencing here drew on peripheral blood, taken after pregnancy. The origin of this receptor is a female donor with multiple sclerosis, enrolled in a pregnancy study. This CDR3 reads CASSPRGVNTGELFF. For the CDR3, the DNA is TGTGCCAGCTCACCACGGGGCGTGAACACCGGGGAGCTGTTTTTT.